This T cell receptor beta chain was profiled in a study of shared clonotypes between healthy human individuals. Points on this clone: Other nucleotide sequences from this sample produce the same CDR3.

Trimming stripped 0 bases from V and 1 base from J, with 5 bases between. This CDR3 has 14 amino acids. Germline V lookup: CDR1 SGHRS, CDR2 YFSETQ. The assay was immunoSEQ multiplex PCR, and TCRdb's table has in-frame clones only and misses some. The data show some 2.3 million clones, more than 80% seen once. What was sequenced was naive CD4+ T cells from PBMCs. Subset given: CD45RA+ positively selected. The chain couples TRBV5-1 to TRBJ2-1; D is ambiguous. The TCR comes from a man aged 18 to 30 in good health. Some clones in this sample may be carry-over from other donors' samples. CDR3: CASSLVPSYNEQFF. For the CDR3, the DNA is TGCGCCAGCAGCTTGGTTCCTTCCTACAATGAGCAGTTCTTC.